A single sample gave rise to the 30 T cell receptor beta chains below, sequenced in a study of blood T cells in healthy people across ages. Sample-barcoded 5' priming and a J-beta primer mix drove a second PCR of 7 to 11 cycles. Each CDR3 protein is one row after TCRdb ran MiXCR on the 5' RACE reads. The sample contains some 800,000 distinct CDR3 sequences, around 43% of which appear only once. The sequencing sample was made of blood. These receptors were taken from a man aged 60 to 75 in good health.

This chain links TRBV6-1 with TRBJ1-1; D gene uncertain. Germline-derived CDR1 and CDR2 are MNHNS and SASEGT. The CDR3 sequence is 14 residues long. The V and J ends lost 6 bases and 1 base respectively, with 12 bases between them. As DNA, the CDR3 is TGTGCCAGCAGCCAACTTAATGGGAACACTGAAGCTTTCTTT. This encodes CASSQLNGNTEAFF.

The V and J genes are TRBV7-8 and TRBJ2-5, with D uncertain. Gene TRBJ2-7 matches the end of the DNA better, so the J call may be wrong. The CDR3 runs 14 residues. Germline loops: CDR1 SGHVS, CDR2 FQNEAQ. The CDR3 protein is CASSLAGSALEQYF. The CDR3 nucleotides are TGTGCCAGCAGCTTAGCGGGCTCGGCCCTCGAGCAGTACTTC.

V usage is TRBV3-1 and J usage is TRBJ1-2, with unresolved D. This CDR3 has 11 residues. CDR1 and CDR2 from the germline V gene are LGHDT and YNNKEL (reference sequence). The ends were cut back, 3 bases at V and 7 bases at J, with 6 bases in the middle. This CDR3 reads CASSHRSGYTF. In DNA form, the CDR3 reads TGTGCCAGCAGCCACCGCAGTGGCTACACCTTC.

V is TRBV29-1 and J is TRBJ2-7; possible D gene TRBD1, 6 bases. This CDR3 has 14 residues. The germline V and J ends were trimmed by 5 bases and 7 bases, with 21 bases remaining between them. CDR1 SQVTM and CDR2 ANQGSEA come from the germline V gene. The CDR3 region has the DNA TGCAGCGTTCTGGTTAGGGGGTCCCAAATGGAGCAGTACTTC. Its translation is CSVLVRGSQMEQYF.

This clonotype appeared a few times. This chain uses TRBV12-5 with TRBJ2-7, with 10 bases matching TRBD1. Germline loops: CDR1 LGHNT, CDR2 FRNRAP. J was trimmed by 3 bases and V by 5 bases; bases with no gene match: 13. The CDR3 totals 17 residues. This CDR3 is CASGIIAGDRGYYEQYF. The CDR3, as DNA: TGTGCTAGTGGTATAATTGCGGGGGACAGGGGATACTACGAGCAGTACTTC.

The chain is built from TRBV20-1 and TRBJ2-1; 12 bases fit TRBD2. Germline V lookup: CDR1 DFQATT, CDR2 SNEGSKA (reference sequence). The V gene end was trimmed by 5 bases and the J gene end by 1 base; junction bases not matched to a gene: 6. The CDR3 consists of 16 residues. For the CDR3, the DNA is TGCAGTGCTCCCCCGCTAGCGGGGGGGTCCTACAATGAGCAGTTCTTC. This gives the protein CSAPPLAGGSYNEQFF.

The chain employs TRBV4-1 and TRBJ2-5; 7 bases match TRBD1. TRBJ2-7 matches the DNA end more closely, so the J call is doubtful. Germline lookup yields CDR1 MGHRA and CDR2 YSYEKL. This CDR3 comprises 15 residues. CDR3 DNA: TGCGCCAGCAGCCAAGGGTGGGACAGACTAAGCGAGCAGTACTTC. Protein product: CASSQGWDRLSEQYF.

A remark on this clonotype: Germline and junction disagree at one end, which may indicate a read error. V is TRBV7-7 and J is TRBJ2-5, with 10 bases matching TRBD2. The CDR3 runs to 16 residues. From germline, CDR1 is SSHAT and CDR2 FNYEAQ (reference sequence). CDR3 sequence (DNA): TGTGCTAGCAGCTTAAGCCCTAGCGGGGGAGGAGAGACCCAGTACTTC. Translation gives CASSLSPSGGGETQYF.

In its sample, this clonotype was seen a few times. The chain combines TRBV12-3 or TRBV12-4 with TRBJ2-7; TRBD2 agrees at 11 bases. Trimming removed 8 bases from V and 10 bases from J; junction bases left unmatched: 13. The CDR3 totals 14 residues. CDR3 sequence: CASSGTSGGRSQYF. The CDR3 DNA follows: TGTGCCAGCTCCGGGACTAGCGGTGGGCGGTCCCAGTACTTC.

This clonotype was found a few times. CDR3 nucleotides: TGTGCCTGGAGTGGACAGGGTGAAGCTGGCTACACCTTC. This encodes CAWSGQGEAGYTF. This chain joins TRBV30 and TRBJ1-2; 7 nucleotides align to TRBD1. This CDR3 has 13 residues. With 1 base clipped from V and 7 bases from J, the junction kept 6 bases outside the gene matches. Germline V gives CDR1 GTSNPN, CDR2 SVGIG (reference sequence).

The chain employs TRBV19 and TRBJ2-1, with TRBD2 identical over 8 bases. Trimming at V came to 0 bases and at J to 4 bases, leaving 2 bases not matched to a gene. The CDR3 consists of 15 residues. Per the germline V gene, CDR1 is LNHDA and CDR2 is SQIVND (reference sequence). This chain's CDR3 is CASSIERGVYNEQFF. DNA of the CDR3: TGTGCCAGTAGTATAGAGCGGGGGGTGTACAATGAGCAGTTCTTC.

The gene calls are TRBV7-9 and TRBJ2-3, with a tentative D call TRBD2 (5 bases). CDR3 length equals 14 residues. V lost 5 bases to trimming and J lost 6 bases, with 15 bases between them. Germline loops: CDR1 SEHNR, CDR2 FQNEAQ (reference sequence). CDR3 residues: CASSPGFGLDTQYF. CDR3 coding DNA: TGTGCCAGCAGCCCGGGGTTCGGGCTTGATACGCAGTATTTT.

This sequence joins TRBV9 and TRBJ2-2; 9 bases match TRBD2. Per the germline V gene, CDR1 is SGDLS and CDR2 is YYNGEE. V trimming: 2 bases; J trimming: 0 bases; junction bases outside the gene matches: 2. The CDR3 has 16 residues. Written as DNA, the CDR3 is TGTGCCAGCAGCGTTAGCGGGGGCGCGAACACCGGGGAGCTGTTTTTT. Translation: CASSVSGGANTGELFF.

The chain links TRBV6-1 to TRBJ2-3, with D possibly TRBD1 on 5 matching bases. The V end lost 6 bases, the J end lost 3 bases, and 10 bases lay between the germline ends. CDR3 length: 13 residues. Germline V gene data show CDR1 as MNHNS and CDR2 as SASEGT. CDR3 loop: CASRDTGTDTQYF. CDR3 bases: TGTGCCAGCAGAGATACAGGAACAGATACGCAGTATTTT.

The V gene is TRBV6-5, the J gene TRBJ2-5; D uncertain. Per the germline V gene, CDR1 is MNHEY and CDR2 is SVGAGI. V lost 10 bases, J lost 9 bases, and 15 bases lay in between. The CDR3 runs 11 residues. The CDR3: CATTLGSAQYF. CDR3 nucleotides: TGTGCCACCACTTTGGGGTCGGCCCAGTACTTC.

This clonotype was detected a few times. This chain links TRBV7-9 with TRBJ2-1; D ambiguous. The V end was cut by 3 bases, the J end by 8 bases, with 8 bases between. The CDR3 spans 12 residues. The germline V gene encodes CDR1 SEHNR and CDR2 FQNEAQ (reference sequence). CDR3 amino acids: CASSFRVDEQFF. The CDR3 nucleotides are TGTGCCAGCAGCTTTCGAGTCGATGAGCAGTTCTTC.

The chain is built from TRBV29-1 and TRBJ2-2, with 8 positions matching TRBD2. CDR3 length: 13 residues. Germline trimming cut 3 bases from V and 5 bases from J; bases unmatched to any gene: 2. The V gene's germline CDR1 is SQVTM and CDR2 ANQGSEA. CDR3 nucleotide sequence: TGCAGCGTTGAGCGGGGGGTAACCGGGGAGCTGTTTTTT. Translating gives CSVERGVTGELFF.

Only a few counts were recorded for this clonotype. The J gene is TRBJ1-2, the V gene TRBV5-1; 8 nucleotides match TRBD1. The germline gives CDR1 SGHRS, CDR2 YFSETQ. The V segment lost 4 bases and the J segment 4 bases; nucleotides outside the gene matches: 6. The CDR3 is made up of 14 amino acids. CDR3 sequence (DNA): TGCGCCAGCAGCAACCGGACAGGGCCCTATGGCTACACCTTC. Translating it yields CASSNRTGPYGYTF. The full variable domain, rest sourced from reference TRBV5-1 and TRBJ1-2, is KAGVTQTPRYLIKTRGQQVTLSCSPISGHRSVSWYQQTPGQGLQFLFEYFSETQRNKGNFPGRFSGRQFSNSRSEMNVSTLELGDSALYLCASSNRTGPYGYTFGSGTRLTVV.

The chain has TRBV5-5 and TRBJ2-3; 12 bases match TRBD2. V gave up 0 bases and J gave up 4 bases; unmatched junction bases: 9. This CDR3 contains 18 residues. CDR1 SGHKS and CDR2 YYEKEE come from the germline V gene (reference sequence). This chain's CDR3 is CASSLVSTSGGVSDTQYF. DNA for the CDR3: TGTGCCAGCAGCTTGGTGTCGACTAGCGGGGGTGTCTCAGATACGCAGTATTTT.

The chain carries TRBV4-1 and TRBJ2-3; D might be TRBD1 (6 bases). Trimming took off 2 bases at V and 2 bases at J, with 23 bases between the two ends. This CDR3 comprises 19 residues. Germline V CDR1 and CDR2: MGHRA, YSYEKL. CDR3 in DNA: TGCGCCAGCAGCCAAAAGTCTACTGGGACATACATTAACACAGATACGCAGTATTTT. Its protein is CASSQKSTGTYINTDTQYF.

The chain carries TRBV4-1 and TRBJ2-7; 7 bases are shared with TRBD2. From germline, CDR1 is MGHRA and CDR2 YSYEKL. This CDR3 comprises 16 residues. After removal of 3 bases from V and 7 bases from J, the junction contained 15 bases not matched to a gene. CDR3 sequence (DNA): TGCGCCAGCAGCCAGATGACTAAGCGGGGCTACAATGAGCAGTACTTC. Translating gives CASSQMTKRGYNEQYF.

In its sample, this clonotype was seen a few times. The chain joins TRBV10-3 to TRBJ1-6, with a possible D match to TRBD1 (5 bases). The CDR3 totals 18 residues. V was pared by 6 bases and J by 9 bases, with 27 bases between. Germline V gene data show CDR1 as ENHRY and CDR2 as SYGVKD. The CDR3, as DNA: TGTGCCATCAGCGGTGGGCCAGGGAATTTTCGCGTTACTTCACCCCTCCACTTT. Its translation: CAISGGPGNFRVTSPLHF.

The V call is TRBV4-3, the J call TRBJ1-2, with TRBD1 identical over 7 bases. V lost 4 bases to trimming and J lost 2 bases; unmatched junction nucleotides: 7. Germline lookup yields CDR1 LGHNA and CDR2 YSLEER. The CDR3 consists of 15 residues. The CDR3, as DNA: TGCGCCAGCAGCCGGGACAGACAAACAAACTATGGCTACACCTTC. Amino acid sequence: CASSRDRQTNYGYTF.

This chain joins TRBV4-2 and TRBJ2-1; 10 bases are a match to TRBD2. V was clipped by 0 bases and J by 2 bases; unmatched bases: 1. Germline CDR1 and CDR2: LGHNA and YNFKEQ. This CDR3 spans 16 amino acids. The CDR3 protein is CASSQDGTSAYNEQFF. CDR3 nucleotides: TGTGCCAGCAGCCAAGATGGGACTAGCGCCTACAATGAGCAGTTCTTC.

The count of this clonotype is one. This chain uses TRBV20-1 with TRBJ1-2; 8 nucleotides agree with TRBD1. Per germline, CDR1 DFQATT and CDR2 SNEGSKA (reference sequence). This CDR3 has 13 amino acids. V shed 7 bases, J shed 4 bases, and the junction held 8 bases outside the gene matches. CDR3 in amino acids: CSVAGGEIYGYTF. The CDR3 DNA is TGCAGTGTGGCAGGGGGCGAAATCTATGGCTACACCTTC.

The chain is built from TRBV4-3 and TRBJ2-7; D remains unclear. V was cut by 1 base and J by 0 bases, with 13 bases left in between. Germline assignment: CDR1 LGHNA and CDR2 YSLEER. The CDR3 runs 16 residues. The CDR3 spells CASSQVASRYSYEQYF. The DNA of the CDR3 is TGCGCCAGCAGCCAAGTTGCATCTAGATACTCCTACGAGCAGTACTTC.

The V and J genes are TRBV3-1 and TRBJ2-5; D is possibly TRBD1 (5 bases). The germline V gene encodes CDR1 LGHDT and CDR2 YNNKEL (reference sequence). CDR3 size: 15 residues. Trimming cost V 5 bases and J 3 bases, with 16 bases left between them. The CDR3 region is CASSLSGLIEETQYF. The CDR3 DNA follows: TGTGCCAGCAGCTTGTCAGGGCTAATAGAAGAGACCCAGTACTTC.

V is TRBV6-2 or TRBV6-3 and J is TRBJ2-1; 7 nucleotides line up with TRBD1. CDR3 size: 15 residues. Germline-derived CDR1 and CDR2 are MNHEY and SVGEGT. J lost 7 bases, V lost 5 bases, and 11 bases had no gene match. For the CDR3, the DNA is TGTGCCAGCAGTCCAGGGGGTACGATTAGAAATGAGCAGTTCTTC. Its translation: CASSPGGTIRNEQFF.

The chain has TRBV5-1 and TRBJ2-7; no clear D. Germline CDR1 reads SGHRS; CDR2 reads YFSETQ. This CDR3 region has 14 residues. The germline V and J ends were trimmed by 1 base and 2 bases, with 10 bases remaining between them. In DNA form, the CDR3 reads TGCGCCAGCAGCTTGAACCCATCCACCTACGAGCAGTACTTC. Amino acids: CASSLNPSTYEQYF.

There are a few counts of this clonotype. The V and J genes are TRBV6-5 and TRBJ2-1; D may match TRBD1 or TRBD2 (5 bases each). Germline V gene sequence: CDR1 MNHEY, CDR2 SVGAGI. V gave up 4 bases and J gave up 9 bases, with 22 bases separating them. The CDR3 runs 16 residues. The CDR3 loop reads CASSSIPGPQGSEQFF. For the CDR3, the DNA is TGTGCCAGCAGTTCAATACCGGGACCCCAGGGCAGTGAGCAGTTCTTC.